This TCR beta chain came from a study of T cell changes during pregnancy in multiple sclerosis. Generated by immunoSEQ multiplex PCR, the TCRdb table keeps only in-frame clones and is missing some. The sample yields over 45,000 clones, over 75% seen once. This CDR3 spans 13 amino acids. Germline V gene sequence: CDR1 SGHRS, CDR2 YFSETQ. V gave up 5 bases and J gave up 1 base, with 7 bases separating them. This receptor was taken from a female donor with multiple sclerosis, enrolled in a pregnancy study. The chain combines TRBV5-1 with TRBJ1-3; possible D gene TRBD1, 5 bases. Here the sequenced sample was peripheral blood, taken after pregnancy. CDR3 in amino acids: CASSKGSGNTIYF. The CDR3 bases are TGCGCCAGCAGTAAGGGGTCTGGAAACACCATATATTTT. The variable domain in full, with the rest retrieved from reference TRBV5-1 and TRBJ1-3, is KAGVTQTPRYLIKTRGQQVTLSCSPISGHRSVSWYQQTPGQGLQFLFEYFSETQRNKGNFPGRFSGRQFSNSRSEMNVSTLELGDSALYLCASSKGSGNTIYFGEGSWLTVV.